This TCR beta chain was identified during a study of human T cells and chemical hapten exposure. Study-wide background: Patients, predominantly female, presented with alopecia areata, totalis or universalis.

The CDR3 totals 15 residues. The V gene's germline CDR1 is SNHLY and CDR2 FYNNEI. Losses at the gene ends were 1 base for V and 10 bases for J; bases not matched to a gene: 8. Study-wide results and caveats: Expanded TCRs grouped into significantly more large CDR3 similarity clusters than controls produced.

From the RACE reads, TCRdb called clonotypes with MiXCR, one entry per CDR3 protein. The sample consists of 82,000 or so distinct CDR3 sequences, about an eighth of them appearing once. The time point was: patch test 3, about 24 weeks after DPC sensitization. The treatment here: therapeutic diphenylcyclopropenone sensitization with weekly scalp DPC. The study drew its donors from alopecia patients who were 18 to 70 years old and suitable for DPC. On this clonotype itself: Its antigen is not known.

This receptor was obtained from a woman in her fifties or sixties with alopecia areata. Some clones in this sample may be carry-over from other donors' samples. Sequenced material: whole blood, taken in connection with sensitization to the hapten diphenylcyclopropenone (DPC). The rearrangement uses TRBV2 and TRBJ2-1; 9 nucleotides align to TRBD2. The CDR3 DNA is TGTGCCAGCAGTGAAGGTAGCGGGAGAGAAAGAGAGCAGTTCTTC. Its translation: CASSEGSGREREQFF.